These 14 T cell receptor beta chains were sequenced from one sample in a study of cytomegalovirus exposure and HLA in healthy donors. The PCR had 60 Vbeta and 13 Jbeta primers. This table comes from immunoSEQ multiplex PCR, and its TCRdb copy is limited to in-frame clones, with some not included. The sample lists about 94,000 clones; 60% to 80% were seen once. The specimen was PBMCs. Receptors were obtained from a woman between 40 and 50 years old in good health and CMV-seronegative.

The chain links TRBV19 to TRBJ1-1, with D perhaps matching TRBD1 (6 bases). Germline V gene data show CDR1 as LNHDA and CDR2 as SQIVND (reference sequence). Between the trimmed V and J ends, which lost 10 bases and 7 bases, there was a span of 13 bases. This CDR3 is 11 amino acids long. This CDR3 is CATDRFGEAFF. Here the CDR3 DNA reads TGTGCCACTGACAGGTTCGGTGAAGCTTTCTTT.

The rearrangement links TRBV7-9 to TRBJ2-1, with TRBD2 matching 11 bases. J gave up 10 bases and V 10 bases, and 12 bases lay outside the gene matches. This CDR3 spans 14 amino acids. From germline, CDR1 is SEHNR and CDR2 FQNEAQ (reference sequence). The DNA for the CDR3 is TGTGCCAACAAGGGACTAGCGGTTCAAGGAGAGCAGTTCTTC. It specifies CANKGLAVQGEQFF.

This clone turned up a few times. This chain joins TRBV4-2 and TRBJ2-1; weak D call: TRBD1 (6 bases). This CDR3 comprises 16 residues. Looked up from germline, CDR1 is LGHNA and CDR2 is YNFKEQ. The ends were cut back, 1 base at V and 5 bases at J, with 15 bases in the middle. CDR3 bases: TGTGCCAGCAGCCAAGGTACTCAGGGGATGAACAATGAGCAGTTCTTC. Translated: CASSQGTQGMNNEQFF.

CDR3 loop: CASSHQFSGGADTQYF. In DNA form, the CDR3 reads TGTGCCAGCAGCCATCAATTTAGCGGGGGGGCAGATACGCAGTATTTT. The rearrangement uses TRBV7-2 and TRBJ2-3; the match to TRBD2 covers 11 bases. Trimming took 5 bases from V and 4 from J; bases not matched to a gene: 8. The CDR3 spans 16 residues. The germline gives CDR1 SGHTA, CDR2 FQGNSA.

The chain links TRBV7-9 to TRBJ2-1; 7 bases line up with TRBD1. Germline V gene data show CDR1 as SEHNR and CDR2 as FQNEAQ (reference sequence). The CDR3 length is 18 residues. J gave up 8 bases and V 1 base, and 17 bases lay outside the gene matches. For the CDR3, the DNA is TGTGCCAGCAGCTTAGGACAGGGAGTAATTGTCGGATATTATGAGCAGTTCTTC. As protein: CASSLGQGVIVGYYEQFF.

The CDR3 protein is CSVEDKGYGYTF. The CDR3 nucleotides are TGCAGCGTTGAAGACAAGGGGTATGGCTACACCTTC. The chain couples TRBV29-1 to TRBJ1-2; weak D call: TRBD1 (5 bases). The CDR3 has 12 amino acids. V dropped 0 bases and J dropped 5 bases, with 7 bases sitting between them. Germline lookup yields CDR1 SQVTM and CDR2 ANQGSEA. The full variable domain, with the rest looked up from reference TRBV29-1 and TRBJ1-2, is SAVISQKPSRDICQRGTSLTIQCQVDSQVTMMFWYRQQPGQSLTLIATANQGSEATYESGFVIDKFPISRPNLTFSTLTVSNMSPEDSSIYLCSVEDKGYGYTFGSGTRLTVV.

V gene TRBV2 combines with J gene TRBJ1-5, with D possibly being TRBD1 (5 bases). The CDR3 is made up of 14 amino acids. Germline assignment: CDR1 SNHLY and CDR2 FYNNEI. Deletions cut 6 bases from V and 1 base from J, with 10 bases between. The CDR3 nucleotides are TGTGCCAGCAGGACGGGGGGAAGCAATCAGCCCCAGCATTTT. It yields the protein CASRTGGSNQPQHF. Together with reference TRBV2 and TRBJ1-5, the CDR3 gives the full variable domain: EPEVTQTPSHQVTQMGQEVILRCVPISNHLYFYWYRQILGQKVEFLVSFYNNEISEKSEIFDDQFSVERPDGSNFTLKIRSTKLEDSAMYFCASRTGGSNQPQHFGDGTRLSIL.

V usage is TRBV7-2 and J usage is TRBJ1-1; tentative D call: TRBD1 (5 bases). The CDR3 contains 15 residues. In germline, CDR1 is SGHTA, CDR2 FQGNSA. V was shortened by 2 bases and J by 4 bases, with 14 bases between the two germline ends. DNA of the CDR3: TGTGCCAGCAGCTTATTGGGGGGGAGGGTCACTGAAGCTTTCTTT. Translation gives CASSLLGGRVTEAFF. Filled out from reference TRBV7-2 and TRBJ1-1, the complete variable domain reads GAGVSQSPSNKVTEKGKDVELRCDPISGHTALYWYRQSLGQGLEFLIYFQGNSAPDKSGLPSDRFSAERTGGSVSTLTIQRTQQEDSAVYLCASSLLGGRVTEAFFGQGTRLTVV.

For the CDR3, the DNA is TGTGCCAGCAGGGGTAGGGGGCTTGATGAAAAACTGTTTTTT. Translation: CASRGRGLDEKLFF. The V call is TRBV2, the J call TRBJ1-4; 7 bases line up with TRBD1. The CDR3 covers 14 residues. V was clipped by 6 bases and J by 6 bases; unmatched bases: 7. Germline V gene lookup returns CDR1 SNHLY and CDR2 FYNNEI.

The chain recombines TRBV6-6 with TRBJ1-3, with TRBD1 as a possible D gene (6 bases). The CDR3 runs to 14 residues. V was shortened by 8 bases and J by 0 bases, with 11 bases between the two germline ends. The germline gives CDR1 MNHNY, CDR2 SVGAGI (reference sequence). CDR3 DNA sequence: TGTGCCAGCTCCCAGGGGTACTCTGGAAACACCATATATTTT. It codes for CASSQGYSGNTIYF.

This rearrangement joins TRBV29-1 to TRBJ1-2; 7 nucleotides agree with TRBD1. Germline V gives CDR1 SQVTM, CDR2 ANQGSEA. This CDR3 has 13 residues. J gave up 4 bases and V 6 bases, and 8 bases lay outside the gene matches. CDR3 sequence: CSVASTGLYGYTF. DNA of the CDR3: TGCAGCGTCGCCTCGACAGGGCTCTATGGCTACACCTTC.

The chain joins TRBV6-1 to TRBJ1-1; 7 bases align to TRBD1. V gave up 4 bases and J gave up 7 bases; unmatched junction bases: 9. CDR3 size: 14 residues. Germline assignment: CDR1 MNHNS and CDR2 SASEGT. In nucleotides, the CDR3 is TGTGCCAGCAGTGTTCTGGAGACAGGGCGTGAAGCTTTCTTT. Encoded protein: CASSVLETGREAFF.

This chain connects TRBV7-8 to TRBJ1-2; a weak D match, TRBD1 (6 bases). Germline CDR1 is SGHVS and CDR2 is FQNEAQ. Trimming cost V 1 base and J 4 bases, with 16 bases left between them. The CDR3 is made up of 16 amino acids. DNA of the CDR3: TGTGCCAGCAGCTTAGGTTTAGACAGGCGCATCTATGGCTACACCTTC. Its protein product is CASSLGLDRRIYGYTF.

In this sample, this clone turned up once. This chain uses TRBV28 with TRBJ1-1; maybe TRBD1 (5 bases). V lost 7 bases and J 0 bases, leaving 21 bases between the germline ends. The CDR3 contains 17 residues. Germline V lookup: CDR1 MDHEN, CDR2 SYDVKM. The CDR3 sequence is CASKHNPDRNMNTEAFF. The CDR3 coding sequence is TGTGCCAGCAAACATAACCCTGACAGAAACATGAACACTGAAGCTTTCTTT.